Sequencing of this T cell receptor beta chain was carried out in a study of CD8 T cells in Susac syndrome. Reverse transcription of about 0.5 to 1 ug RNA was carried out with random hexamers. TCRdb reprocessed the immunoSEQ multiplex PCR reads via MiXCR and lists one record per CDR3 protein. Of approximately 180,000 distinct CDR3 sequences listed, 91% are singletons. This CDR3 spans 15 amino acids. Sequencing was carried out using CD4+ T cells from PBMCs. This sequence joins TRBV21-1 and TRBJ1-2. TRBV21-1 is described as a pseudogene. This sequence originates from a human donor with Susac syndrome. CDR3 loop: CASSKRRCGNYGYTF. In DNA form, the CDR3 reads TGTGCCAGCAGCAAGAGGAGGTGCGGAAACTATGGCTACACCTTC.